The 7 T cell receptor beta chains presented below share a single source sample, sequenced in a study of shared clonotypes between healthy human individuals. Clones were read by immunoSEQ multiplex PCR, and TCRdb kept only the in-frame ones, dropping some. The data hold hundreds of thousands of clones, with roughly three quarters observed a single time. Sequenced input: PBMCs. The receptors stem from a woman aged 40 to 50 in good health. Some clones in this sample may be carry-over from other donors' samples.

The rearrangement joins TRBV7-8 to TRBJ2-3; 10 nucleotides match TRBD1. The CDR3 is 16 residues long. J lost 6 bases, V lost 3 bases, and 9 bases had no gene match. Germline V lookup: CDR1 SGHVS, CDR2 FQNEAQ. The CDR3 loop is CASSFSGQGYGDTQYF. CDR3 sequence (DNA): TGTGCCAGCAGCTTTTCGGGACAGGGGTATGGCGATACGCAGTATTTT.

V gene TRBV28 combines with J gene TRBJ2-7; weak D call: TRBD1 (5 bases). V shed 5 bases and J shed 2 bases, with 13 bases lying between them. Germline CDR1 is MDHEN and CDR2 is SYDVKM. CDR3 size: 14 residues. As DNA, the CDR3 is TGTGCCAGCAGTGGACCGACAGACCCCTACGAGCAGTACTTC. This translates into CASSGPTDPYEQYF.

The chain carries TRBV5-1 and TRBJ2-2, with D uncertain. V lost 0 bases and J lost 4, with 10 bases in between. CDR1 SGHRS and CDR2 YFSETQ come from the germline V gene. The CDR3 covers 15 residues. This CDR3 reads CASSLALGGTGELFF. In DNA form, the CDR3 reads TGCGCCAGCAGCTTGGCGTTGGGTGGCACCGGGGAGCTGTTTTTT. Variable domain in full (rest from reference TRBV5-1 and TRBJ2-2): KAGVTQTPRYLIKTRGQQVTLSCSPISGHRSVSWYQQTPGQGLQFLFEYFSETQRNKGNFPGRFSGRQFSNSRSEMNVSTLELGDSALYLCASSLALGGTGELFFGEGSRLTVL.

V is TRBV27 and J is TRBJ1-5; D is ambiguous. The V end lost 5 bases, the J end lost 0 bases, and 17 bases lay between the germline ends. CDR3 length: 17 amino acids. CDR1 is MNHEY, CDR2 SMNVEV, per germline (reference sequence). The CDR3 loop is CASSPRGLGYSNQPQHF. Here the CDR3 DNA reads TGTGCCAGCAGTCCCCGCGGTTTAGGGTATAGCAATCAGCCCCAGCATTTT.

The count of this clone is one. V and J are TRBV7-9 and TRBJ2-4, with D unresolved. This CDR3 comprises 15 residues. CDR1 SEHNR and CDR2 FQNEAQ come from the germline V gene (reference sequence). The V gene lost 5 bases and the J gene lost 0 bases, with 11 bases spanning the gap. CDR3 sequence: CASSPGPVAKNIQYF. CDR3 in DNA: TGTGCCAGCAGCCCCGGGCCCGTAGCCAAAAACATTCAGTACTTC.

The V gene is TRBV7-3, the J gene TRBJ2-5, with 12 positions matching TRBD1. The CDR3 has 17 residues. The V gene's germline CDR1 is SGHTA and CDR2 FQGTGA. V dropped 1 base and J dropped 0; count of bases not matched to a gene: 3. As DNA, the CDR3 is TGTGCCAGCAGCTTAATGGGGACAGGGGGCTACCAAGAGACCCAGTACTTC. It specifies CASSLMGTGGYQETQYF. Full variable domain (remainder filled in from reference TRBV7-3 and TRBJ2-5): GAGVSQTPSNKVTEKGKYVELRCDPISGHTALYWYRQSLGQGPEFLIYFQGTGAADDSGLPNDRFFAVRPEGSVSTLKIQRTERGDSAVYLCASSLMGTGGYQETQYFGPGTRLLVL.

This chain links TRBV7-9 with TRBJ2-2, with D possibly matching TRBD2 (5 bases). Germline loops: CDR1 SEHNR, CDR2 FQNEAQ (reference sequence). V gave up 3 bases and J gave up 4 bases, with 12 bases separating them. The CDR3 totals 15 residues. For the CDR3, the DNA is TGTGCCAGCAGCTTTGCGAGGGCCCCCACCGGGGAGCTGTTTTTT. It specifies CASSFARAPTGELFF.